This T cell receptor (beta chain) was sequenced in a study of monozygotic twins with inflammatory bowel disease. Germline CDR1 SGHRS, CDR2 YFSETQ. The CDR3 is made up of 16 amino acids. Every TCR library drew on about 4,000 ng of total RNA. TCRdb reprocessed the 5' RACE reads and stores each CDR3 protein as one record, lacking DNA. The sample holds some 170,000 distinct CDR3 sequences. The clonotype was recovered from a human donor with ulcerative colitis or Crohn's disease, or a healthy co-twin of an affected twin (not recorded which). This chain connects TRBV5-1 to TRBJ2-3; TCRdb outputs TRBD1, but without DNA this stays unchecked. Source material: blood. This chain's CDR3 is CASSFETTGPTDTQYF.